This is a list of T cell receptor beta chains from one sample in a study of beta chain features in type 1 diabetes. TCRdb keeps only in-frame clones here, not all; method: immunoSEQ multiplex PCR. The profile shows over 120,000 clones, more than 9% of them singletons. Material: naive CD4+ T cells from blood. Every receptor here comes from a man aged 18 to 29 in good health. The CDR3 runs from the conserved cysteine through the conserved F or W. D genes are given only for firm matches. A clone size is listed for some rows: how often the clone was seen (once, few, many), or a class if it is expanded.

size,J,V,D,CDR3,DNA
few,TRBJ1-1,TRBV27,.,CASSFVRDGNTEAFF,TGTGCCAGCAGTTTTGTCAGGGATGGGAACACTGAAGCTTTCTTT
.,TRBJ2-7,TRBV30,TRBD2,CAWRPPGTSGSYEQYF,TGTGCCTGGAGGCCCCCCGGGACTAGTGGTTCCTACGAGCAGTACTTC
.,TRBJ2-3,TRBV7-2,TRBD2,CASSTGTSGGTDTQYF,TGTGCCAGCAGCACCGGGACTAGCGGGGGAACAGATACGCAGTATTTT
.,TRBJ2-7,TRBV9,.,CASSVDPFGTTYEQYF,TGTGCCAGCAGCGTCGACCCCTTTGGGACAACCTACGAGCAGTACTTC
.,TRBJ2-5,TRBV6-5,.,CASSSRETQYF,TGTGCCAGCAGTTCCCGAGAGACCCAGTACTTC
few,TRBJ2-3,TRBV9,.,CASSHQGGPGTDTQYF,TGTGCCAGCAGCCACCAGGGTGGACCCGGGACAGATACGCAGTATTTT
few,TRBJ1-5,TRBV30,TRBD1,CAWKGQVNQPQHF,TGTGCCTGGAAAGGACAGGTCAATCAGCCCCAGCATTTT
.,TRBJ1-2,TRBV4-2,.,CASSQEGTSYGYTF,TGTGCCAGCAGCCAAGAAGGGACAAGCTATGGCTACACCTTC
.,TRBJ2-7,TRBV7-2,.,CASSLDRAAYEQYF,TGTGCCAGCAGCTTAGACAGGGCGGCATACGAGCAGTACTTC
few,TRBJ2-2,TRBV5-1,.,CASSLWAAANTGELFF,TGCGCCAGCAGCTTGTGGGCAGCCGCCAACACCGGGGAGCTGTTTTTT
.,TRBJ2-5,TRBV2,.,CASRDRDSWKETQYF,TGTGCCAGCAGGGATCGGGACTCCTGGAAGGAGACCCAGTACTTC
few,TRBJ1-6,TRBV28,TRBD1,CASSLVGQGNSPLHF,TGTGCCAGCAGTTTGGTGGGACAGGGAAATTCACCCCTCCACTTT
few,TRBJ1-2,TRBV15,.,CATSRDGLPDGYTF,TGTGCCACCAGCAGAGATGGACTGCCGGATGGCTACACCTTC
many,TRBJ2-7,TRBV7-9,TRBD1,CATRTGGYEQYF,TGTGCCACCAGGACAGGGGGCTACGAGCAGTACTTC
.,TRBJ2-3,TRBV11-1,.,CASSLGETPGPTDTQYF,TGTGCCAGCAGCTTAGGGGAGACACCTGGGCCCACAGATACGCAGTATTTT
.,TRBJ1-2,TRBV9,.,CASSSRQSSYGYTF,TGTGCCAGCAGCTCCCGACAGTCCTCGTATGGCTACACCTTC
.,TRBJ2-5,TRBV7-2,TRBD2,CASSSGGAQWETQYF,TGTGCCAGCAGCTCCGGGGGGGCCCAGTGGGAGACCCAGTACTTC
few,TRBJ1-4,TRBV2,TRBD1,CARGDSTNEKLFF,TGTGCCAGGGGGGACAGTACTAATGAAAAACTGTTTTTT
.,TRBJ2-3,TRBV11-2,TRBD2,CASSLNSGVSTDTQYF,TGTGCCAGCAGCCTAAATAGCGGGGTTAGCACAGATACGCAGTATTTT
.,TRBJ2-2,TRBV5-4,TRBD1,CASSQGQGTGELFF,TGTGCCAGCAGCCAGGGACAGGGGACCGGGGAGCTGTTTTTT
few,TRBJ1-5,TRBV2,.,CASSEASGNQPQHF,TGTGCCAGCAGTGAAGCGAGTGGCAATCAGCCCCAGCATTTT
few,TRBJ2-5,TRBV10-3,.,CAISPDRVGGETQYF,TGTGCCATCAGTCCGGACAGGGTGGGGGGGGAGACCCAGTACTTC
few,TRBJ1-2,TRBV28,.,CASSFLTDLYGYTF,TGTGCCAGCAGTTTCCTGACAGACCTCTATGGCTACACCTTC
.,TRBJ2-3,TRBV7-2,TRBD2,CAGVGGKRSTDTQYF,TGTGCCGGGGTGGGGGGGAAGAGGAGCACAGATACGCAGTATTTT
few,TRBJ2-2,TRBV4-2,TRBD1,CASSYGQGYTANTGELFF,TGTGCCAGCAGCTACGGACAGGGATATACCGCGAACACCGGGGAGCTGTTTTTT
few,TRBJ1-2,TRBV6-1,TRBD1,CASSVSAGGSYGYTF,TGTGCCAGCAGTGTCTCGGCAGGGGGCTCCTACGGCTACACCTTC
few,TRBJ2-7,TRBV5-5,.,CASSGMTGNYEQYF,TGTGCCAGCAGCGGAATGACGGGAAACTACGAGCAGTACTTC
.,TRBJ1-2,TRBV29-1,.,CSVVTWSRGPSNYGYTF,TGCAGCGTTGTTACGTGGAGCAGGGGACCTTCCAACTATGGCTACACCTTC
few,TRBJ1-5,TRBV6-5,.,CASSYVGVNQPQHF,TGTGCCAGCAGTTACGTGGGAGTAAATCAGCCCCAGCATTTT
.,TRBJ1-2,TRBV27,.,CASREGVYGYTF,TGTGCCAGCAGGGAAGGGGTCTATGGCTACACCTTC
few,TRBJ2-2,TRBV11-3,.,CASSPGSGELFF,TGTGCCAGCAGCCCAGGGTCCGGGGAGCTGTTTTTT
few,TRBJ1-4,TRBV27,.,CASSLQGSREKLFF,TGTGCCAGCAGTTTGCAGGGGTCGCGTGAAAAACTGTTTTTT
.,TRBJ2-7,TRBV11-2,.,CASSLVVEQYF,TGTGCCAGCAGCTTAGTCGTCGAGCAGTACTTC
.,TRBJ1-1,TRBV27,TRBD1,CASGPGTGFSSTEAFF,TGTGCCAGCGGCCCCGGGACAGGGTTTAGTAGCACTGAAGCTTTCTTT
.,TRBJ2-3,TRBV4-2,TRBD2,CASSPGASGVFTDTQYF,TGTGCCAGCAGCCCGGGGGCTAGCGGGGTATTCACAGATACGCAGTATTTT
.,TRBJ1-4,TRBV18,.,CASARDSLATNEKLFF,TGTGCCAGCGCACGGGACTCCCTTGCAACTAATGAAAAACTGTTTTTT
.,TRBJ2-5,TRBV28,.,CASSFPIPSRGRGQETQYF,TGTGCCAGCAGTTTCCCCATACCCTCCAGGGGAAGGGGCCAAGAGACCCAGTACTTC
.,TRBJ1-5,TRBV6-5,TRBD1,CASAGGYSNQPQHF,TGTGCCAGCGCAGGGGGCTACAGCAATCAGCCCCAGCATTTT
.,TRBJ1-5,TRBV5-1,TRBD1,CASSLAGTENQPQHF,TGCGCCAGCAGCTTGGCAGGGACAGAGAATCAGCCCCAGCATTTT
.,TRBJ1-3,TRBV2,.,CASTAGNSGNTIYF,TGTGCCAGCACCGCAGGCAACTCTGGAAACACCATATATTTT
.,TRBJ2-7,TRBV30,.,CAWSRSAYEQYF,TGTGCCTGGAGTAGGAGCGCCTACGAGCAGTACTTC
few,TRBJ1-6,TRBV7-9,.,CASSPFDIPYNSPLHF,TGTGCCAGCAGCCCCTTCGACATTCCCTATAATTCACCCCTCCACTTT
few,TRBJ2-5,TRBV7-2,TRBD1,CASSQTTGGLETQYF,TGTGCCAGCAGCCAAACCACAGGGGGCTTAGAGACCCAGTACTTC
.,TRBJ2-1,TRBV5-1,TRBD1,CASSSGTGTKNEQFF,TGCGCCAGCAGCTCCGGGACAGGGACTAAAAATGAGCAGTTCTTC
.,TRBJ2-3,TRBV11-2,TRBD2,CASSSRKRGGTDTQYF,TGTGCCAGCAGCTCCCGTAAGCGGGGGGGCACGGATACGCAGTATTTT
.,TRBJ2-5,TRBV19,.,CASVHRGTQYF,TGTGCCAGTGTCCACCGGGGGACCCAGTACTTC
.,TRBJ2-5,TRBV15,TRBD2,CATSRGTSGETQYF,TGTGCCACCAGCAGAGGGACTAGCGGAGAGACCCAGTACTTC
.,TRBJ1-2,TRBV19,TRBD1,CASAHRKVDRSDYGYTF,TGTGCCAGTGCTCACCGTAAAGTGGACAGGTCGGACTATGGCTACACCTTC
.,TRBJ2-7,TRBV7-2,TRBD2,CASSGRHYEQYF,TGTGCCAGCTCCGGGAGGCACTACGAGCAGTACTTC
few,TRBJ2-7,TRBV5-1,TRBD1,CASSLGQGLGEQYF,TGCGCCAGCAGCTTGGGACAGGGGCTGGGCGAGCAGTACTTC